This is a list of T cell receptor beta chains from one sample in a study of human T cells and chemical hapten exposure. TCRdb analysed the 5' RACE reads with MiXCR anew, one entry per CDR3 protein. This table has 130,000 or so distinct CDR3 sequences, roughly 4% appearing once. These receptors originate from a female donor in good health. Both conserved end residues are part of each CDR3. The order of the fields is D gene, V gene, clone size, J gene, CDR3 DNA, CDR3 protein. A D gene is named only where the DNA matches it firmly. Clone size appears in some rows only: once, few, many, or a class for an expanded clone.

D gene: .
V gene: TRBV6-5
clone size: .
J gene: TRBJ2-3
CDR3 DNA: TGTGCCAGCAGCCGCTTGTCGGACAGAAGCCGCGTGGCTACGCAGTATTTT
CDR3 protein: CASSRLSDRSRVATQYF

D gene: TRBD1
V gene: TRBV7-2
clone size: few
J gene: TRBJ2-3
CDR3 DNA: TGTGCCAGCAGCTTTTGGGGACAGGAGACAGATACGCAGTATTTT
CDR3 protein: CASSFWGQETDTQYF

D gene: .
V gene: TRBV6-6
clone size: many
J gene: TRBJ1-2
CDR3 DNA: TGTGCCAGCAGTTACTCAGGGACCTATGGCTACACCTTC
CDR3 protein: CASSYSGTYGYTF

D gene: .
V gene: TRBV10-3
clone size: many
J gene: TRBJ2-3
CDR3 DNA: TGTGCCATCAGTGAGTTTCTCAGGGATACGCAGTATTTT
CDR3 protein: CAISEFLRDTQYF

D gene: TRBD1
V gene: TRBV25-1
clone size: few
J gene: TRBJ2-2
CDR3 DNA: TGTGCCAGCAGTGACCTGACGGGACAGCCCGGGGCCGGGGAGCTGTTTTTT
CDR3 protein: CASSDLTGQPGAGELFF

D gene: TRBD1
V gene: TRBV11-1
clone size: few
J gene: TRBJ2-1
CDR3 DNA: TGTGCCAGCAGCCCGGGACAGGGGGTCTACAATGAGCAGTTCTTC
CDR3 protein: CASSPGQGVYNEQFF

D gene: .
V gene: TRBV7-8
clone size: many
J gene: TRBJ1-5
CDR3 DNA: TGTGCCAGCAGCTTAGGGTACGGGGGTAGCCGGCCCCAGCATTTT
CDR3 protein: CASSLGYGGSRPQHF

D gene: TRBD1
V gene: TRBV11-3
clone size: .
J gene: TRBJ2-1
CDR3 DNA: TGTGCCAGCAGCTCCATTGACAGGGGGGGCAATGAGCAGTTCTTC
CDR3 protein: CASSSIDRGGNEQFF

D gene: .
V gene: TRBV23-1
clone size: many
J gene: TRBJ2-5
CDR3 DNA: TGCGCCAGCAGTCAATCCGGGCAGGGGGGGGTGGAGACCCAGTACTTC
CDR3 protein: CASSQSGQGGVETQYF

D gene: .
V gene: TRBV6-2/TRBV6-3
clone size: few
J gene: TRBJ2-6
CDR3 DNA: TGTGCCAGTAAGACCTCTGGGGCCAACGTCCTGACTTTC
CDR3 protein: CASKTSGANVLTF

D gene: .
V gene: TRBV11-2
clone size: many
J gene: TRBJ1-3
CDR3 DNA: TGTGCCAGCAGCTTTTTCCGGGGAAACACCATATATTTT
CDR3 protein: CASSFFRGNTIYF

D gene: .
V gene: TRBV7-9
clone size: many
J gene: TRBJ2-1
CDR3 DNA: TGTGCCAGCAGCTTACGCGGGGCCGTAAGGGAGCAGTTCTTC
CDR3 protein: CASSLRGAVREQFF

D gene: .
V gene: TRBV12-3/TRBV12-4
clone size: many
J gene: TRBJ1-2
CDR3 DNA: TGTGCCAGCAGTTTAGGTCGAAGCTCGAAACGGGGCTATGGCTACACCTTC
CDR3 protein: CASSLGRSSKRGYGYTF

D gene: .
V gene: TRBV20-1
clone size: many
J gene: TRBJ2-3
CDR3 DNA: TGCAGTGCTAGAGATCCCGGCAGGGGGGCAGATACGCAGTATTTT
CDR3 protein: CSARDPGRGADTQYF

D gene: TRBD1
V gene: TRBV4-2
clone size: few
J gene: TRBJ2-7
CDR3 DNA: TGTGCCAGCAGCCCCCAAGGTAGAGGGGGCCCCTCCTACGAGCAGTACTTC
CDR3 protein: CASSPQGRGGPSYEQYF

D gene: .
V gene: TRBV29-1
clone size: many
J gene: TRBJ2-5
CDR3 DNA: TGCAGCGTTGAAGGCCTAGAAGAGACCCAGTACTTC
CDR3 protein: CSVEGLEETQYF

D gene: .
V gene: TRBV6-5
clone size: many
J gene: TRBJ1-4
CDR3 DNA: TGTGCCAGCAGTGGGTCCGGAAGAAACGCAACTAATGAAAAACTGTTTTTT
CDR3 protein: CASSGSGRNATNEKLFF

D gene: .
V gene: TRBV27
clone size: many
J gene: TRBJ1-5
CDR3 DNA: TGTGCCAGCAGTCCAACGACAGGCTATAGCAATCAGCCCCAGCATTTT
CDR3 protein: CASSPTTGYSNQPQHF

D gene: TRBD1
V gene: TRBV6-2/TRBV6-3
clone size: .
J gene: TRBJ1-5
CDR3 DNA: TGTGCCAGCACCTCACAGGGGCTTAGCAATCAGCCCCAGCATTTT
CDR3 protein: CASTSQGLSNQPQHF

D gene: TRBD2
V gene: TRBV12-3/TRBV12-4
clone size: many
J gene: TRBJ2-1
CDR3 DNA: TGTGCCAGCAGTAGTCCCGGGACTAGCGGGGGAAATGAGCAGTTCTTC
CDR3 protein: CASSSPGTSGGNEQFF

D gene: TRBD2
V gene: TRBV12-5
clone size: many
J gene: TRBJ2-3
CDR3 DNA: TGTGCTAGTGGTTTGGACCTCAGGGGGCTGGTACTAGCGGGGGGTCCCGTCACAGATACGCAGTATTTT
CDR3 protein: CASGLDLRGLVLAGGPVTDTQYF

D gene: TRBD1
V gene: TRBV3-1
clone size: many
J gene: TRBJ1-1
CDR3 DNA: TGTGCCAGCAGCCAACGACAGGGCTTAAATCGTATCACTGAAGCTTTCTTT
CDR3 protein: CASSQRQGLNRITEAFF

D gene: TRBD2
V gene: TRBV2
clone size: .
J gene: TRBJ2-7
CDR3 DNA: TGTGCCAGCAGTGAAGCGCGAGGCGGGGGGGGGTCCTACGAGCAGTACTTC
CDR3 protein: CASSEARGGGGSYEQYF

D gene: .
V gene: TRBV6-6
clone size: many
J gene: TRBJ1-1
CDR3 DNA: TGTGCCAGCAGTTACCGACAGTCGAACACTGAAGCTTTCTTT
CDR3 protein: CASSYRQSNTEAFF